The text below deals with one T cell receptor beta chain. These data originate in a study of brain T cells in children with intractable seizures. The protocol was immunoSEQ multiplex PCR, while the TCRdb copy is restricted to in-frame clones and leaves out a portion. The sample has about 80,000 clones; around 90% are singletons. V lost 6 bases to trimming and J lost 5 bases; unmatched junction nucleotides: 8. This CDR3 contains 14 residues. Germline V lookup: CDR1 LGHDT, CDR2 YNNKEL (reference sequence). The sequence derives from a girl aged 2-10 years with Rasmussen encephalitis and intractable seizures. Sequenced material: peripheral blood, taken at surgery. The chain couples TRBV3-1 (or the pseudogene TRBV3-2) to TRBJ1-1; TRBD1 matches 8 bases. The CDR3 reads CASSRQGIGTEAFF. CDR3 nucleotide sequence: TGTGCCAGCAGTCGACAGGGGATCGGAACTGAAGCTTTCTTT.